This section outlines one TCR beta chain sequence together with its context. Its antigen is not identified. The data stem from a study of siplizumab effects on memory and regulatory T cells. Study-level findings and limits: To unstimulated subsets, only a minor fraction of alloreactive clones could be mapped. It was never confirmed that proliferating Tregs from siplizumab cultures were suppressive.

Here immunoSEQ multiplex PCR was the method, and the copy in TCRdb shows in-frame clones only, minus some. Of over 85,000 clones detected, more than 95% appear once; the ten largest clones hold around 0.03%. This CDR3 has 13 residues. Trimming cost V 10 bases and J 2 bases, with 13 bases left between them. CDR1 is LNHDA and CDR2 is SQIVND in the germline V gene (reference sequence). The sequenced material came from naive CD4+ T cells sorted from blood. The source of this sequence is a human donor in good health. The chain links TRBV19 to TRBJ2-3; no clear D gene. CDR3 nucleotide sequence: TGTGCCACTAGAGTTTGGTCCACAGATACGCAGTATTTT. Its protein is CATRVWSTDTQYF.